This is a list of T cell receptor beta chains from one sample in a study of shared clonotypes between healthy human individuals. Clones were read by immunoSEQ multiplex PCR, and TCRdb kept only the in-frame ones, dropping some. The data hold around 640,000 clones, with about 96% observed a single time. The specimen sequenced was naive CD8+ T cells sorted from blood. Source of these receptors: a woman aged 25 to 39 in good health. Both conserved end residues are part of each CDR3. A D gene is named only where the DNA matches it firmly. Size tells how often a clone was seen (once, few, many) or the class of an expanded clone, and some rows leave it out.

v_call	j_call	clone_size	d_call	cdr3_aa	cdr3_nt
TRBV27	TRBJ1-2	.	.	CASSSPAGKGYTF	TGTGCCAGCAGTAGCCCAGCAGGGAAAGGCTACACCTTC
TRBV4-1	TRBJ1-1	.	.	CASSQDLLSNTEAFF	TGCGCCAGCAGCCAAGATCTTCTCTCGAACACTGAAGCTTTCTTT
TRBV19	TRBJ1-5	.	.	CASSILGEGNQPQHF	TGTGCCAGTAGTATATTGGGGGAAGGCAATCAGCCCCAGCATTTT
TRBV28	TRBJ1-1	.	.	CASRQGLTSTEAFF	TGTGCCAGCAGACAGGGCCTCACGAGCACTGAAGCTTTCTTT
TRBV28	TRBJ1-2	.	.	CASSLNPGRYGYTF	TGTGCCAGCAGTTTAAACCCCGGACGGTATGGCTACACCTTC
TRBV11-2	TRBJ1-6	.	.	CASSRGVSLHF	TGTGCCAGCAGCCGGGGGGTATCCCTCCACTTT
TRBV5-6	TRBJ2-3	once	.	CASSQFEAGVPDTQYF	TGTGCCAGCAGCCAATTTGAGGCAGGGGTGCCAGATACGCAGTATTTT
TRBV14	TRBJ2-2	.	.	CASSPGGHNTGELFF	TGTGCCAGCAGCCCCGGGGGGCATAACACCGGGGAGCTGTTTTTT
TRBV28	TRBJ2-2	.	TRBD1	CASSFRTGQGGELFF	TGTGCCAGCAGTTTCCGGACAGGGCAAGGCGGGGAGCTGTTTTTT
TRBV6-6	TRBJ1-3	.	.	CASSYSNGFSGNTIYF	TGTGCCAGCAGTTACTCGAACGGATTCTCTGGAAACACCATATATTTT
TRBV27	TRBJ2-6	.	.	CASSLESGANVLTF	TGTGCCAGCAGTTTGGAATCTGGGGCCAACGTCCTGACTTTC
TRBV2	TRBJ2-2	.	TRBD2	CASSGLVAGAGELFF	TGTGCCAGCAGTGGTTTGGTAGCGGGAGCCGGGGAGCTGTTTTTT
TRBV7-9	TRBJ2-7	.	.	CASSLWHDDEQYF	TGTGCCAGCAGCTTGTGGCACGATGACGAGCAGTACTTC
TRBV27	TRBJ1-1	.	.	CASSLSAGTEAFF	TGTGCCAGCAGTTTATCCGCGGGCACTGAAGCTTTCTTT
TRBV6-8	TRBJ2-1	.	.	CASSYVQVSYNEQFF	TGTGCCAGCAGTTACGTGCAGGTTTCCTACAATGAGCAGTTCTTC
TRBV7-9	TRBJ2-3	.	.	CASSPGGEAGPRDTQYF	TGTGCCAGCAGCCCCGGTGGGGAGGCGGGGCCTAGGGATACGCAGTATTTT
TRBV7-6	TRBJ2-7	.	.	CASSLAQGQYYEQYF	TGTGCCAGCAGCTTAGCGCAAGGACAGTACTACGAGCAGTACTTC
TRBV19	TRBJ1-1	.	.	CASSIDRWTEAFF	TGTGCCAGTAGTATTGACAGGTGGACTGAAGCTTTCTTT
TRBV27	TRBJ1-1	.	.	CASRQGYMNTEAFF	TGTGCCAGCAGGCAGGGGTACATGAACACTGAAGCTTTCTTT
TRBV27	TRBJ1-5	once	.	CASSFRQSNQPQHF	TGTGCCAGCAGCTTCCGACAGAGCAATCAGCCCCAGCATTTT
TRBV7-9	TRBJ1-1	.	TRBD1	CASSFPGQGRLDTEAFF	TGTGCCAGCAGCTTCCCGGGACAGGGTCGGTTAGACACTGAAGCTTTCTTT
TRBV27	TRBJ2-7	.	.	CASSLSPNYEQYF	TGTGCCAGCAGTTTATCTCCTAACTACGAGCAGTACTTC
TRBV6-5	TRBJ2-7	once	TRBD2	CASSYSGEGLYEQYF	TGTGCCAGCAGTTACTCCGGGGAGGGCCTCTACGAGCAGTACTTC
TRBV1	TRBJ2-7	.	.	CTSSHTSGSDEQYF	TGCACCAGCAGCCACACTAGCGGGAGCGACGAGCAGTACTTC